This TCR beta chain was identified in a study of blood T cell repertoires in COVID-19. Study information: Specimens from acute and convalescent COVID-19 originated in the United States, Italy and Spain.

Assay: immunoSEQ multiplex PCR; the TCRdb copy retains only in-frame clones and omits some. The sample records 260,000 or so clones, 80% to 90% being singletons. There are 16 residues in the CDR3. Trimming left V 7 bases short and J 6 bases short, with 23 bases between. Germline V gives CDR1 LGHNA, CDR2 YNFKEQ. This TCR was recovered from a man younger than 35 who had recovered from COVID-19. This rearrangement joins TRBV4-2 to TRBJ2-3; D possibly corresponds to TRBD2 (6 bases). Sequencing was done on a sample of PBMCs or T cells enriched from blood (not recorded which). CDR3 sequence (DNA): TGTGCCAGCACCGAAGATGTTGGCGGGACGGGGGATACGCAGTATTTT. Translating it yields CASTEDVGGTGDTQYF.